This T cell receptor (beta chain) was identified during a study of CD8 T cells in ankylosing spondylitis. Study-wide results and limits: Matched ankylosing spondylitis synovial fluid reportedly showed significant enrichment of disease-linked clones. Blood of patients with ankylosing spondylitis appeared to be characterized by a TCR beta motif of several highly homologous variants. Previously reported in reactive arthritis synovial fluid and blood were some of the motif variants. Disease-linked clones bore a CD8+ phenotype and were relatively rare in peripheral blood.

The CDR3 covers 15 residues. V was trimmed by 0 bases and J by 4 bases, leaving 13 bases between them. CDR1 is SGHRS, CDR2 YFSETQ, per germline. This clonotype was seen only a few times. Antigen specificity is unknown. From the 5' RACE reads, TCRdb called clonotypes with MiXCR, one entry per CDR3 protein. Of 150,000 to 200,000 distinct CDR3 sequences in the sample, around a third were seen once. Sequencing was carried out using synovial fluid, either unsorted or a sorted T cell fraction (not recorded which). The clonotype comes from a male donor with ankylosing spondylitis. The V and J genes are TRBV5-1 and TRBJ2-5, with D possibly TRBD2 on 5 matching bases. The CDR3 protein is CASSLGGSRGETQYF. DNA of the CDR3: TGCGCCAGCAGCTTGGGGGGATCCCGGGGAGAGACCCAGTACTTC.